This entry is about one T cell receptor beta chain. As yet, its antigen is unknown. This entry comes from a study of OX40 agonist ivuxolimab in advanced cancers. Study findings and constraints: On average, a greater number of expanded clones characterised CD8+ T cells relative to CD4+.

The protocol was immunoSEQ multiplex PCR, while the TCRdb copy is restricted to in-frame clones and leaves out a portion. The table has nearly 80,000 clones, about 85% seen once. The CDR3 consists of 14 residues. CDR1 is SGHRS, CDR2 YFSETQ, per germline. Trimming at V came to 0 bases and at J to 8 bases, leaving 5 bases not matched to a gene. This clonotype was sampled from an adult with an advanced solid tumor such as melanoma, head and neck, liver or kidney cancer. This chain links TRBV5-1 with TRBJ2-1, with 7 positions matching TRBD1. The starting material was CD4+ or CD8+ T cells sorted from blood, obtained in a trial of the OX40 agonist ivuxolimab. The CDR3 DNA reads TGCGCCAGCAGCTTGGTTAGGGGGCGCGATGAGCAGTTCTTC. Translation: CASSLVRGRDEQFF.